This entry concerns a single T cell receptor (beta chain). This record comes from a study of cytomegalovirus exposure and HLA in healthy donors. 13 Jbeta primers and 60 Vbeta primers were used for the PCR. This table comes from immunoSEQ multiplex PCR, and its TCRdb copy is limited to in-frame clones, with some not included. The sample shows over 110,000 clones, around 72% of them seen only once. This receptor was taken from a woman in her forties in good health and CMV-seronegative. Sample: PBMCs.

CDR3 region: CASSLGPGGSKLNQPQHF. CDR3 DNA sequence: TGTGCCAGCAGCTTAGGTCCAGGGGGCTCAAAGTTGAATCAGCCCCAGCATTTT. J is TRBJ1-5 and V is TRBV7-8; 8 positions match TRBD1. CDR3 size: 18 residues. The germline gives CDR1 SGHVS, CDR2 FQNEAQ. V was pared by 1 base and J by 4 bases, with 12 bases of the junction left unmatched.